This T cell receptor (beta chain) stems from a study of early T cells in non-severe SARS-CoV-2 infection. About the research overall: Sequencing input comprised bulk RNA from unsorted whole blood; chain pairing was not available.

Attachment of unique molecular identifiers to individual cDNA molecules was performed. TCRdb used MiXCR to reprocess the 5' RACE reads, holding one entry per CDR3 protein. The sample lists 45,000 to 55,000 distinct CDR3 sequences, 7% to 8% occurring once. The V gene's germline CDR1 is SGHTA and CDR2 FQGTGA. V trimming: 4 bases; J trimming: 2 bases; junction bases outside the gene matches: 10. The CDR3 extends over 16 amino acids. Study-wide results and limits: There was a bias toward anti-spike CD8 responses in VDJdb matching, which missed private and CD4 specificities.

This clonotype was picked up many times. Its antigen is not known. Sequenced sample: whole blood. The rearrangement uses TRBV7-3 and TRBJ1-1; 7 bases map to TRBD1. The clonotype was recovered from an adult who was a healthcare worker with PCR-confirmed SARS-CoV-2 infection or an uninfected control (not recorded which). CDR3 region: CASSSVTGKRNTEAFF. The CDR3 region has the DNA TGTGCCAGCAGCTCCGTGACAGGGAAGCGAAACACTGAAGCTTTCTTT.